This T cell receptor beta chain was observed in a study of blood T cell repertoires in COVID-19 (dated by TCRdb to 2020 to 2021). Context from the whole study: Samples covering the acute and convalescent phases of COVID-19 were provided by collaborators in the United States, Italy and Spain. The material from the prospective study consisted of cDNA or gDNA derived from T cells, B-cell-depleted T cells, or PBMCs. Samples came from the ongoing ImmuneRACE study (first 160 participants) plus 1,254 subjects from 6 global collaborators. Nearly every sample came with metadata listing a de-identified subject ID, COVID-19 status, age in years and sex. Subjects who had been exposed to COVID-19, were actively infected with it, or had recovered from it provided the deeply sampled blood TCRbeta repertoires that made up the dataset. Where HLA class I and class II types were available, the types were taken from metadata supplied by the sample provider, not from assay-based typing. The repertoires were released in a freely available public database meant as a resource for research on the immune response to SARS-CoV-2. What the research found in general, with its limitations: How much clinical and demographic metadata was included differed by source and by participant, and the metadata was provided uncurated.

Turning to this clone: Its specific antigen is unknown. Qualities for individual bases were not recorded, and no much larger clone is one base off.

CDR1 and CDR2, per the germline V gene, are LGHNA and YSLEER. V gives up 2 bases and J gives up 13 bases, and the segment between their germline ends measures 14 bases. From the cysteine through the phenylalanine, the CDR3 covers 13 amino acids. Only the CDR3 part of the read is kept: 39 bases, read in frame from the first base. TCRbeta CDR3 regions were amplified from genomic DNA by means of the immunoSEQ Assay, a bias-controlled multiplex PCR. Processing in the source paper ran as follows. Nucleated cell counts per sample were estimated from amplification of reference gene primers within the assay. To quantify the absolute abundance of each unique TCRbeta CDR3 rearrangement, sequence reads were collapsed and filtered. For each sample, productive Simpson clonality was calculated as the square root of Simpson's diversity index across productive rearrangements. What TCRdb holds here is the immuneACCESS table cut down to in-frame rearrangements. Part of the clones is not present; checked against another copy, under half of the missing clones reflect an unresolved V gene, and the others are unexplained. V and J calls and clone size are copied from that table; D and trimming were computed from the DNA. The sample table holds over 120,000 clones, of which 70% to 80% were seen once. The ten largest account for 5% of the sample.

At one collaborating source in Seattle, patients were enrolled during active infection and were followed longitudinally through the course of disease. Collaborating institutions collected whole blood in K2EDTA tubes following their own protocols. Collaborator samples were shipped for TCRbeta analysis as frozen whole blood, isolated PBMCs, or DNA extracted from either sample type. The source is an older woman with COVID-19, enrolled during active disease. Here the chain combines TRBV4-3 and TRBJ2-2; the D region possibly corresponds to TRBD2 (6 bases align). The sequenced material came from peripheral blood. The DNA sequence is TGCGCCAGCAGCCAACTAGGCGGGAAAACGCTGTTTTTT. Its protein product is CASSQLGGKTLFF.